This entry is about one T cell receptor beta chain. Measured with immunoSEQ multiplex PCR; TCRdb has only the in-frame clones, and not every one. This table holds roughly 80,000 clones, about 94% found once. This specimen comes from a study of technical replicates of blood from several donors. The CDR3 extends over 16 amino acids. V was pared by 2 bases and J by 7 bases, with 11 bases of the junction left unmatched. Germline CDR1 is LNHDA and CDR2 is SQIVND (reference sequence). The chain joins TRBV19 to TRBJ2-1, with 7 nucleotides matching TRBD1. Sample: T cells isolated from PBMCs. The receptor was derived from a human donor in good health. CDR3 region: CASSITAYRGRNEQFF. The CDR3 DNA reads TGTGCCAGTAGTATAACCGCCTACAGGGGTAGGAATGAGCAGTTCTTC.